The clone carrying this TCR beta chain was counted at least ten times. The record originates from a study of neurological immune-mediated disorders. Germline CDR1 reads SGHDT; CDR2 reads YYEEEE. The CDR3 runs to 15 residues. The J segment lost 10 bases and the V segment lost 5 bases, leaving 8 bases of the junction unmatched. Synthesis of cDNA was carried out by template-switch 5'RACE. The reaction used 10-nucleotide random UMIs. Every sequencing run generated in excess of 170 million TCR-beta sequences. These sequences covered 15-18 subjects. TCRdb reanalysed the 5' RACE reads using MiXCR and keeps one entry per CDR3 protein. This sample carries about 48,000 distinct CDR3 sequences, roughly 26% of them seen once, and the ten largest clones take about 23%. Healthy control participants comprised blood bank volunteers in Maryland, USA. 2 million PBMCs stored at -80 C were the source of the unsorted libraries.

The clonotype was recovered from a woman aged 70-85 years in good health. Sample: PBMCs. The chain carries TRBV5-6 and TRBJ2-1; 14 bases match TRBD2. As DNA, the CDR3 is TGTGCCAGCAGGCCGGGGACTAGCGGGGGACGGGAGCAGTTCTTC. Its translation is CASRPGTSGGREQFF.